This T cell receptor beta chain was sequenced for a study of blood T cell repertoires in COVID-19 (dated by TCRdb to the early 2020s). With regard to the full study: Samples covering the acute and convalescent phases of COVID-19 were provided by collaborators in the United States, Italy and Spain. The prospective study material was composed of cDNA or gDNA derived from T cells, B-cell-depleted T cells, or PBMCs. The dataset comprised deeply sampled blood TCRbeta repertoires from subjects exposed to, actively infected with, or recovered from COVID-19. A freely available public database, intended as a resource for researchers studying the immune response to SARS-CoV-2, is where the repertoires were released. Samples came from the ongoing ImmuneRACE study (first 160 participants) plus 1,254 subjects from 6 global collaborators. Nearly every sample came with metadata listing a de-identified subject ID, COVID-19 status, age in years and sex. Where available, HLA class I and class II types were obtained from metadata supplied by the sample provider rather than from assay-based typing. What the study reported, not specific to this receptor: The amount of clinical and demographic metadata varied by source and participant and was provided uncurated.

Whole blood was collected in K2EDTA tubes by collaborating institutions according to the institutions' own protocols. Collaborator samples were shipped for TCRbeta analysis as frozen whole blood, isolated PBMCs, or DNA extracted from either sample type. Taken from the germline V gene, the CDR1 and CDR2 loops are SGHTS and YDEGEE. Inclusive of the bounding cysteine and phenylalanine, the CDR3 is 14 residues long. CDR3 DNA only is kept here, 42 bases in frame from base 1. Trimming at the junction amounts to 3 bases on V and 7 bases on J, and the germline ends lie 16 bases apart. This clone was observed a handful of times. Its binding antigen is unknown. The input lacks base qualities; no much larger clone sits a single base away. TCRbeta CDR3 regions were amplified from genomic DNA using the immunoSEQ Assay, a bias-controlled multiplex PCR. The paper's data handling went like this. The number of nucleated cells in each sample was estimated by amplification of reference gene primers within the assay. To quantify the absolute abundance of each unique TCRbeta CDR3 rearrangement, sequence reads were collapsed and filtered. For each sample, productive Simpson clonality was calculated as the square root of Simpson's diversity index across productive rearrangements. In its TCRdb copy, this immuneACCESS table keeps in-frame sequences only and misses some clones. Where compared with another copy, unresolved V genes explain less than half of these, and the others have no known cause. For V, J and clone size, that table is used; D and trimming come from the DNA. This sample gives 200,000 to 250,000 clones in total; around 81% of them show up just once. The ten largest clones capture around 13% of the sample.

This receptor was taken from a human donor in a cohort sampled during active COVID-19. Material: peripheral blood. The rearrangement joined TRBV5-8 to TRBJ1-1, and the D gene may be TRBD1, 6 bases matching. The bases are TGTGCCAGCAGCTCTCACCGGGACATCGATGAAGCTTTCTTT. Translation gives CASSSHRDIDEAFF.